These 31 T cell receptor beta chains came from one sample sequenced in a study of blood T cell repertoires in COVID-19. Profiling relied on immunoSEQ multiplex PCR, and the TCRdb table lists in-frame clones only, not all of them. The sample consists of approximately 220,000 clones, around 86% of them appearing once. Sequencing was performed on PBMCs or T cells enriched from blood (not recorded which). These receptors were taken from a woman aged 40 to 49 with acute COVID-19.

The genes are TRBV7-9 and TRBJ2-3; 7 positions agree with TRBD2. CDR1 and CDR2 (germline): SEHNR, FQNEAQ (reference sequence). The CDR3 consists of 15 residues. V lost 2 bases to trimming and J lost 5 bases; unmatched junction nucleotides: 7. The CDR3 sequence: CASSLSSGIGDTQYF. The CDR3 DNA is TGTGCCAGCAGCTTATCCAGCGGGATTGGAGATACGCAGTATTTT.

V is TRBV24-1 and J is TRBJ2-5; TRBD2 matches 9 bases. Germline CDR1 reads KGHDR; CDR2 reads SFDVKD. V gave up 5 bases and J gave up 4 bases; unmatched junction bases: 4. This CDR3 contains 14 residues. The CDR3 DNA sequence: TGTGCCACCAGTGTTGGCGGGAGGGGAGAGACCCAGTACTTC. This encodes CATSVGGRGETQYF.

This clone was recorded once. V and J are TRBV2 and TRBJ1-1; 7 nucleotides align to TRBD1. CDR1 SNHLY and CDR2 FYNNEI come from the germline V gene. V shed 7 bases, J shed 4 bases, and the junction held 12 bases outside the gene matches. The CDR3 covers 15 residues. In DNA form, the CDR3 reads TGTGCCAGCACCGAATTGGGACAGTCCAGCACTGAAGCTTTCTTT. It is translated as CASTELGQSSTEAFF. The variable domain in full, completed from reference TRBV2 and TRBJ1-1, reads EPEVTQTPSHQVTQMGQEVILRCVPISNHLYFYWYRQILGQKVEFLVSFYNNEISEKSEIFDDQFSVERPDGSNFTLKIRSTKLEDSAMYFCASTELGQSSTEAFFGQGTRLTVV.

The chain employs TRBV28 and TRBJ2-7; D unclear. This CDR3 is built from 13 residues. Germline loops: CDR1 MDHEN, CDR2 SYDVKM. Trimming shortened V by 2 bases and J by 1 base, and 6 bases separated the two germline ends. The CDR3 bases are TGTGCCAGCAGTTTAGCGGAGTCCTACGAGCAGTACTTC. Protein product: CASSLAESYEQYF.

The chain employs TRBV19 and TRBJ2-1; 7 nucleotides align to TRBD2. The trim removed 4 bases at V and 8 bases at J, leaving 11 bases unmatched. This CDR3 comprises 15 residues. Germline CDR1 and CDR2: LNHDA and SQIVND (reference sequence). The CDR3 DNA follows: TGTGCCAGTAGTAAGGGCGGGAGCCCTAGGGATGAGCAGTTCTTC. Protein product: CASSKGGSPRDEQFF.

The rearrangement joins TRBV28 to TRBJ1-5; TRBD1 might be the D (5 bases). Germline V gene sequence: CDR1 MDHEN, CDR2 SYDVKM. The CDR3 totals 14 residues. Trimming left V 5 bases short and J 1 base short, with 9 bases between. CDR3 residues: CASSLGLSNQPQHF. CDR3 DNA sequence: TGTGCCAGCAGTCTGGGGCTGAGCAATCAGCCCCAGCATTTT.

This chain connects TRBV24-1 to TRBJ1-2; D gene uncertain. The CDR3 extends over 14 amino acids. In germline, CDR1 is KGHDR, CDR2 SFDVKD. V was pared by 2 bases and J by 7 bases, with 13 bases between. CDR3 region: CATSDSRQLAGYTF. The CDR3 region has the DNA TGTGCCACCAGTGATTCCCGCCAGTTGGCTGGCTACACCTTC.

This clone was seen once. The chain recombines TRBV6-5 with TRBJ1-2, with D uncertain. V lost 6 bases, J lost 4 bases, and 15 bases lay in between. Germline V gives CDR1 MNHEY, CDR2 SVGAGI. The CDR3 consists of 14 residues. Written as DNA, the CDR3 is TGTGCCAGCAGCCCCGGGAGTACTGCCTATGGCTACACCTTC. It encodes CASSPGSTAYGYTF.

The chain recombines TRBV7-3 with TRBJ2-7; 7 nucleotides match TRBD2. Germline CDR1 is SGHTA and CDR2 is FQGTGA. V was clipped by 5 bases and J by 3 bases; unmatched bases: 7. CDR3 size: 14 residues. CDR3 amino acids: CASSPRGGRYEQYF. In DNA, the CDR3 is TGTGCCAGCAGCCCCCGGGGAGGGCGCTACGAGCAGTACTTC.

This clone came up a few times. The chain recombines TRBV2 with TRBJ2-2; D call uncertain. The CDR3 has 14 amino acids. Trimming cost V 7 bases and J 2 bases, with 11 bases left between them. Per the germline V gene, CDR1 is SNHLY and CDR2 is FYNNEI. This CDR3 is CASKEAPNTGELFF. The CDR3 region has the DNA TGTGCCAGCAAAGAGGCGCCTAACACCGGGGAGCTGTTTTTT. Filled out from reference TRBV2 and TRBJ2-2, the complete variable domain reads EPEVTQTPSHQVTQMGQEVILRCVPISNHLYFYWYRQILGQKVEFLVSFYNNEISEKSEIFDDQFSVERPDGSNFTLKIRSTKLEDSAMYFCASKEAPNTGELFFGEGSRLTVL.

The chain links TRBV5-5 to TRBJ1-5; D is possibly TRBD1 (6 bases). The CDR3 runs to 14 residues. V lost 1 base and J lost 7, with 12 bases in between. From germline, CDR1 is SGHKS and CDR2 YYEKEE (reference sequence). DNA of the CDR3: TGTGCCAGCAGCTTGTTGCCAGGGGACCAGCCCCAGCATTTT. Amino acid sequence: CASSLLPGDQPQHF.

The chain combines TRBV11-2 with TRBJ2-1, with D maybe TRBD2 (6 bases). V was shortened by 8 bases and J by 5 bases, with 19 bases between the two germline ends. The CDR3 has 15 residues. Per the germline V gene, CDR1 is SGHAT and CDR2 is FQNNGV. CDR3 DNA sequence: TGTGCCAGCCGCTGGGAGGACTTCCCTAACAATGAGCAGTTCTTC. This translates into CASRWEDFPNNEQFF.

V usage is TRBV10-3 and J usage is TRBJ2-7, with D perhaps TRBD1 (6 bases). The V gene's germline CDR1 is ENHRY and CDR2 SYGVKD. The CDR3 has 16 amino acids. V lost 2 bases to trimming and J lost 2 bases, with 16 bases between them. The DNA for the CDR3 is TGTGCCATCAGTGAGCCGAGCCCCGAGGGGGCCTACGAGCAGTACTTC. Its protein is CAISEPSPEGAYEQYF.

The chain links TRBV18 to TRBJ2-1, with D tentatively TRBD1 (5 bases). Trimming pared 3 bases from V and 9 bases from J, leaving 6 bases between. Germline V CDR1 and CDR2: KGHSH, LQKENI. This CDR3 spans 11 amino acids. The CDR3 DNA sequence: TGTGCCAGCTCACCGGGGCGTGAGCAGTTCTTC. Its protein product is CASSPGREQFF.

This sequence joins TRBV4-2 and TRBJ2-7; TRBD2 agrees at 10 bases. Germline lookup yields CDR1 LGHNA and CDR2 YNFKEQ. CDR3 length: 15 amino acids. V shed 1 base, J shed 4 bases, and the junction held 4 bases outside the gene matches. The CDR3 coding sequence is TGTGCCAGCAGCCAAGTCCAGCGGGAGGGTTACGAGCAGTACTTC. It yields the protein CASSQVQREGYEQYF.

The chain carries TRBV5-1 and TRBJ2-2; TRBD2 matches at 9 bases. CDR3 length: 16 residues. CDR1 and CDR2 from the germline V gene are SGHRS and YFSETQ. Trimming cost V 4 bases and J 3 bases; bases outside gene matches: 7. The DNA for the CDR3 is TGCGCCAGCAGCGCACATAGCGGGAGAGACACCGGGGAGCTGTTTTTT. Its translation is CASSAHSGRDTGELFF.

The genes are TRBV7-9 and TRBJ1-2; TRBD1 matches at 9 bases. CDR3 length equals 14 residues. Trimming cost V 5 bases and J 8 bases; bases outside gene matches: 9. The germline gives CDR1 SEHNR, CDR2 FQNEAQ (reference sequence). The CDR3 nucleotides read TGTGCCAGCAGCGCCGGACAGGGGAATGGCGGCTACACCTTC. Its translation: CASSAGQGNGGYTF.

V and J are TRBV6-5 and TRBJ2-2; 7 bases fit TRBD1. This CDR3 spans 13 amino acids. The V segment lost 2 bases and the J segment 8 bases; nucleotides outside the gene matches: 2. Germline-derived CDR1 and CDR2 are MNHEY and SVGAGI. In nucleotides, the CDR3 is TGTGCCAGCAGTTACGACAGGGTTGGGGAGCTGTTTTTT. This gives the protein CASSYDRVGELFF.

This clone is a singleton in its sample. The rearrangement links TRBV6-6 to TRBJ1-6; 8 positions match TRBD1. The CDR3 has 16 residues. The V segment lost 6 bases and the J segment 13 bases; nucleotides outside the gene matches: 17. CDR1 is MNHNY and CDR2 is SVGAGI in the germline V gene (reference sequence). DNA of the CDR3: TGTGCCAGCAGCCAAGGCACAGGGGGTGGAGGATGGCCCCTCCACTTT. It is translated as CASSQGTGGGGWPLHF.

The chain carries TRBV5-1 and TRBJ1-1, with D possibly TRBD1 on 6 matching bases. This CDR3 comprises 15 residues. Germline V gene sequence: CDR1 SGHRS, CDR2 YFSETQ. V was shortened by 1 base and J by 5 bases, with 15 bases between the two germline ends. The CDR3, as DNA: TGCGCCAGCAGCTTGTCGGCAGGGGTAGGGACTGAAGCTTTCTTT. Protein product: CASSLSAGVGTEAFF.

The chain joins TRBV28 to TRBJ2-2, with TRBD1 as a possible D gene (6 bases). The germline gives CDR1 MDHEN, CDR2 SYDVKM. The V and J ends lost 8 bases and 1 base respectively, with 14 bases between them. The length of the CDR3 is 15 residues. The CDR3 here is CASHPSGENTGELFF. The CDR3 bases are TGTGCCAGCCATCCATCAGGGGAGAACACCGGGGAGCTGTTTTTT.

The gene calls are TRBV19 and TRBJ1-1; D is possibly TRBD1 (5 bases). CDR3 size: 15 residues. The V end lost 8 bases, the J end lost 1 base, and 17 bases lay between the germline ends. Germline CDR1 and CDR2: LNHDA and SQIVND (reference sequence). The CDR3 DNA follows: TGTGCCAGTTCCCCCGAAATTGACAGGAACACTGAAGCTTTCTTT. Translating gives CASSPEIDRNTEAFF.

The rearrangement uses TRBV11-2 and TRBJ1-3; D perhaps matches TRBD1 (5 bases). V shed 0 bases and J shed 2 bases, with 11 bases lying between them. The CDR3 runs to 16 residues. The germline CDR1 and CDR2 sequences are SGHAT and FQNNGV. The DNA of the CDR3 is TGTGCCAGCAGCTTAGATGGGGGGGTTACTGGAAACACCATATATTTT. Translating it yields CASSLDGGVTGNTIYF.

The chain uses TRBV4-1 and TRBJ1-6; D unresolved. The CDR3 length is 19 residues. The germline gives CDR1 MGHRA, CDR2 YSYEKL. Trimming pared 4 bases from V and 12 bases from J, leaving 31 bases between. CDR3 protein: CASSPFFPRGQLVSLPLHF. The DNA of the CDR3 is TGCGCCAGCAGCCCATTCTTCCCCAGAGGGCAACTCGTTAGTTTACCCCTCCACTTT.

The chain is built from TRBV6-5 and TRBJ2-7; 9 bases match TRBD1. The V gene end was trimmed by 7 bases and the J gene end by 6 bases; junction bases not matched to a gene: 13. In germline, CDR1 is MNHEY, CDR2 SVGAGI. This CDR3 contains 15 residues. The CDR3 DNA reads TGTGCCAGCACTCGGCCAGGGACAGGGTATTCCGAGCAGTACTTC. Residues: CASTRPGTGYSEQYF.

The chain links TRBV5-1 to TRBJ2-1; 9 bases fit TRBD1. CDR1 is SGHRS, CDR2 YFSETQ, per germline. CDR3 size: 15 residues. V lost 3 bases, J lost 7 bases, and 8 bases stayed unmatched. CDR3 nucleotide sequence: TGCGCCAGCAGCTCAATCGGGACAGGGTTGAATGAGCAGTTCTTC. Protein sequence: CASSSIGTGLNEQFF.

The rearrangement joins TRBV15 to TRBJ1-2, with 8 bases identical to TRBD1. CDR3 length: 13 residues. In germline, CDR1 is LNHNV, CDR2 YYDKDF (reference sequence). V dropped 5 bases and J dropped 6; count of bases not matched to a gene: 5. The CDR3 sequence: CATSVRTGNGYTF. The CDR3 coding sequence is TGTGCCACCAGCGTCAGGACAGGGAATGGCTACACCTTC.

The J gene is TRBJ2-7, the V gene TRBV9; D possibly corresponds to TRBD1 (7 bases). The V and J ends lost 2 bases and 5 bases respectively, with 14 bases between them. Looked up from germline, CDR1 is SGDLS and CDR2 is YYNGEE. The CDR3 is made up of 14 amino acids. The CDR3 loop is CASSVRQGGHEQYF. CDR3 bases: TGTGCCAGCAGCGTTAGGCAGGGGGGCCACGAGCAGTACTTC.

The chain employs TRBV21-1 and TRBJ2-7; the table assigns TRBD1, which was not confirmed against the DNA. TRBV21-1 is assigned pseudogene status. The CDR3 consists of 15 residues. CDR3 protein: CASKQRHRVGYEQYF. The CDR3 region has the DNA TGTGCCAGTAAACAGCGGCACAGGGTAGGATACGAGCAGTACTTC.

CDR3 sequence reads: CASSFRDRDPDGYTF. CDR3 DNA: TGCGCCAGCAGCTTCCGGGACAGGGATCCAGATGGCTACACCTTC. The J gene is TRBJ1-2, the V gene TRBV5-1; 9 bases fit TRBD1. CDR1 is SGHRS and CDR2 is YFSETQ in the germline V gene. The CDR3 totals 15 residues. V lost 2 bases, J lost 6 bases, and 8 bases stayed unmatched.

The chain recombines TRBV5-6 with TRBJ1-3, with D unclear. The CDR3 has 15 residues. V was pared by 0 bases and J by 0 bases, with 7 bases between. Germline CDR1 reads SGHDT; CDR2 reads YYEEEE. CDR3 region: CASSLAAVSGNTIYF. The CDR3, as DNA: TGTGCCAGCAGCTTGGCCGCAGTCTCTGGAAACACCATATATTTT. The full variable domain, rest sourced from reference TRBV5-6 and TRBJ1-3, is DAGVTQSPTHLIKTRGQQVTLRCSPKSGHDTVSWYQQALGQGPQFIFQYYEEEERQRGNFPDRFSGHQFPNYSSELNVNALLLGDSALYLCASSLAAVSGNTIYFGEGSWLTVV.